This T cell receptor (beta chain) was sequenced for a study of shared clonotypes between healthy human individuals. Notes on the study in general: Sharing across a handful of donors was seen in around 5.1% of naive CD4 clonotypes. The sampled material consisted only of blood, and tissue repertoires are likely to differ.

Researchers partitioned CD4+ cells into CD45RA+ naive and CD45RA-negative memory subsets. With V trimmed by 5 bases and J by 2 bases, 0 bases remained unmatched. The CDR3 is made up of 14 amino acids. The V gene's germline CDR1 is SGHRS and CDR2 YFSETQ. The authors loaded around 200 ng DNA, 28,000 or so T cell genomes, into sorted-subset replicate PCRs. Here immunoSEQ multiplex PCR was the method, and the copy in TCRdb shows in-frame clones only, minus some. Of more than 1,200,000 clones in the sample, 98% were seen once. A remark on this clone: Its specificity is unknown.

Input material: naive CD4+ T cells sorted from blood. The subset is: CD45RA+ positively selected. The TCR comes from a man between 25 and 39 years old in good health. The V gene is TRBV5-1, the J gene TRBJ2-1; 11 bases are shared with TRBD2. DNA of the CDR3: TGCGCCAGCAGGACTAGCGGGACCTACAATGAGCAGTTCTTC. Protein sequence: CASRTSGTYNEQFF.